The 15 T cell receptor beta chains presented below share a single source sample, sequenced in a study of Ad26.COV2.S vaccination and SARS-CoV-2 variants. The treatment was: 19 received Ad26.COV2.S at low or high dose, single or two shots; 5 received placebo; per-sample allocation not given. Sampling was performed 63 days after the first vaccine or placebo injection. Some clones are missing from TCRdb's copy, which holds only in-frame ones; the method was immunoSEQ multiplex PCR. The sample records more than 250,000 clones, 80% to 90% being singletons. Sequencing used peripheral blood, obtained in a trial of Ad26.COV2.S vaccine versus placebo. The source of these receptors is a person between 18 and 65 years old who received the Ad26.COV2.S COVID-19 vaccine or a placebo.

The rearrangement uses TRBV5-1 and TRBJ1-1; TRBD1 might be the D (6 bases). V was shortened by 4 bases and J by 6 bases, with 10 bases between the two germline ends. Germline lookup yields CDR1 SGHRS and CDR2 YFSETQ. CDR3 length: 12 amino acids. CDR3 protein: CASSPGQSEAFF. DNA of the CDR3: TGCGCCAGCAGCCCCGGACAGTCTGAAGCTTTCTTT.

As DNA, the CDR3 is TGTGCCAGTAGTATAGCCCAGGGTGAAAAACTGTTTTTT. Its protein product is CASSIAQGEKLFF. The J gene is TRBJ1-4, the V gene TRBV19; the D gene is possibly TRBD1 (5 bases). CDR1 is LNHDA and CDR2 is SQIVND in the germline V gene (reference sequence). V shed 1 base and J shed 7 bases, with 7 bases lying between them. CDR3 length: 13 amino acids.

The chain links TRBV12-3 or TRBV12-4 to TRBJ1-2; 7 bases agree with TRBD1. With V trimmed by 6 bases and J by 3 bases, 4 bases remained unmatched. This CDR3 spans 13 amino acids. For the CDR3, the DNA is TGTGCCAGCAGCCGACAGGGCCACTATGGCTACACCTTC. This gives the protein CASSRQGHYGYTF.

CDR3 region: CASSKMAGSTEAFF. As DNA, the CDR3 is TGTGCCAGTAGTAAAATGGCAGGATCCACTGAAGCTTTCTTT. The chain couples TRBV19 to TRBJ1-1; D is ambiguous. The CDR3 consists of 14 residues. Trimming left V 4 bases short and J 4 bases short, with 13 bases between. In germline, CDR1 is LNHDA, CDR2 SQIVND (reference sequence).

This sequence joins TRBV7-9 and TRBJ1-5; 7 bases fit TRBD1. Germline CDR1 is SEHNR and CDR2 is FQNEAQ (reference sequence). Trimming took 5 bases from V and 2 from J; bases not matched to a gene: 3. This CDR3 is built from 14 residues. CDR3 amino acids: CASSPTGGNQPQHF. The CDR3 DNA is TGTGCCAGCAGCCCAACAGGGGGCAATCAGCCCCAGCATTTT.

This clone was detected only a few times. The sample contains more than one DNA sequence encoding this CDR3. The rearrangement joins TRBV4-1 to TRBJ2-7; D tentatively fits TRBD1 or TRBD2 (5 bases each). V lost 0 bases and J lost 2, with 11 bases in between. CDR1 and CDR2 (germline): MGHRA, YSYEKL. CDR3 length: 15 amino acids. CDR3 sequence (DNA): TGCGCCAGCAGCCAAGATTATCCGGGACCCTACGAGCAGTACTTC. The encoded protein is CASSQDYPGPYEQYF.

The CDR3, as DNA: TGTGCCAGCAGGCCTGACAGGGGCGCGCGAGACGCTTTCTTT. Translating it yields CASRPDRGARDAFF. J is TRBJ1-1 and V is TRBV6-2 or TRBV6-3; 8 bases fit TRBD1. Germline lookup yields CDR1 MNHEY and CDR2 SVGEGT. Trimming at V came to 6 bases and at J to 11 bases, leaving 14 bases not matched to a gene. The CDR3 contains 14 residues.

The V and J genes are TRBV9 and TRBJ1-5, with D maybe TRBD1 (6 bases). From germline, CDR1 is SGDLS and CDR2 YYNGEE. This CDR3 region has 17 residues. The germline V and J ends were trimmed by 4 bases and 0 bases, with 17 bases remaining between them. The CDR3 coding sequence is TGTGCCAGCAGCACTTTGGACAGAAAATTTAGCAATCAGCCCCAGCATTTT. Translated, it gives CASSTLDRKFSNQPQHF.

This chain connects TRBV3-1 (or the pseudogene TRBV3-2) to TRBJ1-2; TRBD1 is a possible D gene (5 bases). The germline CDR1 and CDR2 sequences are LGHDT and YNNKEL (reference sequence). The CDR3 loop spans 13 amino acids. V was clipped by 11 bases and J by 8 bases, with 21 bases between them. In DNA, the CDR3 is TGTGCCGCTGGTGAGTGGGGGTCGAGAGGCTACACCTTC. Translating gives CAAGEWGSRGYTF.

A single count supports this clone. Here the CDR3 reads CASSLRGALGVMNTEAFF. The CDR3 coding sequence is TGTGCCAGCAGCTTACGGGGGGCGCTTGGGGTTATGAACACTGAAGCTTTCTTT. This rearrangement joins TRBV5-8 to TRBJ1-1; a weak D match, TRBD1 (6 bases). CDR3 size: 18 residues. Germline values: CDR1 SGHTS, CDR2 YDEGEE. The germline V and J ends were trimmed by 2 bases and 0 bases, with 20 bases remaining between them.

About this clone: Other DNA sequences in this sample translate to the same CDR3. The chain recombines TRBV30 with TRBJ2-7, with a possible D match to TRBD2 (7 bases). With 0 bases removed from V and 2 bases from J, the gap between germline ends came to 11 bases. This CDR3 comprises 14 residues. CDR1 GTSNPN and CDR2 SVGIG come from the germline V gene (reference sequence). CDR3 loop: CAWSVGGVAYEQYF. CDR3 DNA: TGTGCCTGGAGTGTAGGGGGGGTCGCCTACGAGCAGTACTTC. Filled out from reference TRBV30 and TRBJ2-7, the complete variable domain reads SQTIHQWPATLVQPVGSPLSLECTVEGTSNPNLYWYRQAAGRGLQLLFYSVGIGQISSEVPQNLSASRPQDRQFILSSKKLLLSDSGFYLCAWSVGGVAYEQYFGPGTRLTVT.

The chain employs TRBV10-1 and TRBJ1-5; no reliable D call. In germline, CDR1 is WNHNN, CDR2 SYGVQD (reference sequence). The CDR3 sequence is 18 residues long. Between the trimmed V and J ends, which lost 3 bases and 4 bases, there was a span of 22 bases. The CDR3 nucleotides are TGCGCCAGCAGTGATAGATACTGCGGCACGGCGAAAAATCAGCCCCAGCATTTT. Its protein is CASSDRYCGTAKNQPQHF.

The chain combines TRBV7-2 with TRBJ1-2; TRBD1 agrees at 10 bases. V gave up 0 bases and J gave up 3 bases; unmatched junction bases: 4. The CDR3 is made up of 16 amino acids. CDR1 and CDR2 (germline): SGHTA, FQGNSA. This CDR3 is CASSLARDRGDYGYTF. CDR3 in DNA: TGTGCCAGCAGCTTAGCCCGGGACAGGGGCGACTATGGCTACACCTTC.

The V call is TRBV14, the J call TRBJ1-5, with unresolved D. Looked up from germline, CDR1 is SGHDN and CDR2 is FVKESK. V dropped 4 bases and J dropped 0 bases, with 4 bases sitting between them. CDR3 length: 13 amino acids. The CDR3 DNA reads TGTGCCAGCAGCCCGGCTAGCAATCAGCCCCAGCATTTT. Amino acid sequence: CASSPASNQPQHF. The whole variable domain, filled in from reference TRBV14 and TRBJ1-5, reads EAGVTQFPSHSVIEKGQTVTLRCDPISGHDNLYWYRRVMGKEIKFLLHFVKESKQDESGMPNNRFLAERTGGTYSTLKVQPAELEDSGVYFCASSPASNQPQHFGDGTRLSIL.

The chain links TRBV9 to TRBJ1-6; maybe TRBD1 (5 bases). The CDR3 totals 15 residues. Trimming stripped 4 bases from V and 5 bases from J, with 13 bases between. Germline CDR1 reads SGDLS; CDR2 reads YYNGEE. CDR3 sequence: CASSLTGTDNSPLHF. The DNA for the CDR3 is TGTGCCAGCAGCCTCACCGGGACGGATAATTCACCCCTCCACTTT.